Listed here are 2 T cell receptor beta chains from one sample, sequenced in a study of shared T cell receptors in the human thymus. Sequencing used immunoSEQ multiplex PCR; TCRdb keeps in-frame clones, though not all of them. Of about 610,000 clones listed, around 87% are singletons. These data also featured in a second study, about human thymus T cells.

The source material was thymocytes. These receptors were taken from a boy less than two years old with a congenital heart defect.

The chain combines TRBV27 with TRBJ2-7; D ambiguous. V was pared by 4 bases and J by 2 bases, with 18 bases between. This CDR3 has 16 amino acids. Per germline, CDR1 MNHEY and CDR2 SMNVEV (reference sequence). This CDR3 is CASSSMYPVRAYEQYF. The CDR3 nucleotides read TGTGCCAGCAGTTCGATGTATCCGGTCCGCGCCTACGAGCAGTACTTC.

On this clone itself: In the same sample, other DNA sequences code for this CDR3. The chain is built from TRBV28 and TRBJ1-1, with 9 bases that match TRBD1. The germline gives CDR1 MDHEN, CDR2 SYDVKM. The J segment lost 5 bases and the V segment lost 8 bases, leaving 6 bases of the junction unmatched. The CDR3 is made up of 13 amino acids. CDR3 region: CASHRGRGTEAFF. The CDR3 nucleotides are TGTGCCAGCCACAGGGGGCGGGGAACTGAAGCTTTCTTT.